This T cell receptor beta chain was documented in a study of T-cell memory formation after mild COVID-19. Across the study: TCR clusters were largely donor specific.

Whole-study results and caveats: The study found contracting CD4+ clones mainly in CM and EM and contracting CD8+ clones in EMRA. Some clones that responded were present in memory (sampled pre-infection), which suggests cross-reactive memory joined.

The ends were cut back, 8 bases at V and 9 bases at J, with 11 bases in the middle. Germline values: CDR1 DFQATT, CDR2 SNEGSKA (reference sequence). This CDR3 contains 10 residues. Constant-segment primers and 5'RACE yielded cDNA libraries for TCR alpha and TCR beta, each carrying sample barcodes and UMIs. One entry per CDR3 protein results from TCRdb running MiXCR on the 5' RACE reads. This table holds approximately 300,000 distinct CDR3 sequences, roughly 8.2% found once. A remark on this clonotype: The antigen is not known.

Sequenced sample: PBMCs or a T cell subset sorted from them (not recorded which). This chain connects TRBV20-1 to TRBJ2-1, with D perhaps TRBD2 (6 bases). The sequence was obtained from a man between 18 and 35 years old who had mild COVID-19 (a few samples of this study predate the infection). Cell type and time point are not known. The CDR3 here is CSSIAAEQFF. CDR3 nucleotide sequence: TGCAGTTCTATAGCGGCTGAGCAGTTCTTC.